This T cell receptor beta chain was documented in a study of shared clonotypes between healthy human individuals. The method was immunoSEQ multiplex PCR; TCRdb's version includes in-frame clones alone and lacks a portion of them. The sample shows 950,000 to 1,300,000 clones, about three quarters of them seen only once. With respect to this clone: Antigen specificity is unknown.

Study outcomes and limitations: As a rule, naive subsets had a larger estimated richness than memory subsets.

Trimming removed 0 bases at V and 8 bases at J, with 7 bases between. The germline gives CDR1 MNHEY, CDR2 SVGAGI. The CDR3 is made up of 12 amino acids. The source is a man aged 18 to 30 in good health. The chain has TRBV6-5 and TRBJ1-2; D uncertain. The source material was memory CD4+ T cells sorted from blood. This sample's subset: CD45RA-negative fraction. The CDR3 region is CASSYSTGGYTF. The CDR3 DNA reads TGTGCCAGCAGTTACTCCACGGGAGGCTACACCTTC.